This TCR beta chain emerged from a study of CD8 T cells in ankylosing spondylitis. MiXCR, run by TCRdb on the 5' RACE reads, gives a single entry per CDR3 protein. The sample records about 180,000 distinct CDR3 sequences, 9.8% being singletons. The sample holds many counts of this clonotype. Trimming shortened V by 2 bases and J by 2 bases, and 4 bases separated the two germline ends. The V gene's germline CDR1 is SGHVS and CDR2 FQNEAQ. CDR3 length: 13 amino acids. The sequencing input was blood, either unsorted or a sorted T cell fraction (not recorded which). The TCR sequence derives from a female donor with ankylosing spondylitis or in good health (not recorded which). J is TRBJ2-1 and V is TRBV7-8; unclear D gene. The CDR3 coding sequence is TGTGCCAGCAGCTTACTAGCCTACAATGAGCAGTTCTTC. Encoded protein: CASSLLAYNEQFF.